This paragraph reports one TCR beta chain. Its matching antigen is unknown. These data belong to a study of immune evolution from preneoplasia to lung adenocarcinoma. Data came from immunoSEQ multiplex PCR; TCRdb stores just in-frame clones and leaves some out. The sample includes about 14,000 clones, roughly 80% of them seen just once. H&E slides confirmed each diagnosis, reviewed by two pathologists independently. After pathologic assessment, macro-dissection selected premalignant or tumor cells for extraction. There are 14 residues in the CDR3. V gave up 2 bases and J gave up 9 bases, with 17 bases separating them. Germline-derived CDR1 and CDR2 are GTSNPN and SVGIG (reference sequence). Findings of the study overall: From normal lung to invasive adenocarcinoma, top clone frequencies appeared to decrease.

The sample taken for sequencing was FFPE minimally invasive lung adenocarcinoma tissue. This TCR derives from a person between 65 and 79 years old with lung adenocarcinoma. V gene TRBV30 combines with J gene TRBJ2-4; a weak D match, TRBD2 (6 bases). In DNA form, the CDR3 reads TGTGCCTGGAGTCCGATGGGGGGTGAGGGCATTCAGTACTTC. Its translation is CAWSPMGGEGIQYF.